The 19 T cell receptor beta chains reported below all come from one sample, sequenced in a study of response to subunit inactivated influenza vaccine. Via MiXCR, TCRdb re-called the RT-PCR reads, giving one row per CDR3 protein. In the table there are approximately 480,000 distinct CDR3 sequences, over 9.5% of which are singletons. The material sequenced was PBMCs from blood, taken 40 to 50 days after vaccination. All receptors come from a man aged 45-60 years who received an inactivated influenza vaccine.

The chain couples TRBV2 to TRBJ2-1; 9 bases line up with TRBD1. This CDR3 is 13 amino acids long. Germline V CDR1 and CDR2: SNHLY, FYNNEI. The J segment lost 10 bases and the V segment lost 4 bases, leaving 5 bases of the junction unmatched. Here the CDR3 DNA reads TGTGCCAGCAGTGTAAGACAGGGGGTCGAGCAGTTCTTC. It codes for CASSVRQGVEQFF. The entire variable domain, with the rest obtained from reference TRBV2 and TRBJ2-1, is as follows: EPEVTQTPSHQVTQMGQEVILRCVPISNHLYFYWYRQILGQKVEFLVSFYNNEISEKSEIFDDQFSVERPDGSNFTLKIRSTKLEDSAMYFCASSVRQGVEQFFGPGTRLTVL.

The genes are TRBV6-1 and TRBJ2-7; maybe TRBD1 (8 bases). Trimming removed 6 bases at V and 5 bases at J, with 14 bases between. There are 13 residues in the CDR3. CDR1 is MNHNS, CDR2 SASEGT, per germline. The CDR3 region is CASRRTGRDEQYF. CDR3 bases: TGTGCCAGCAGAAGGACAGGGAGGGACGAGCAGTACTTC.

The chain is built from TRBV25-1 and TRBJ2-5; 11 positions agree with TRBD2. This CDR3 contains 16 residues. Germline V lookup: CDR1 MGHDK, CDR2 SYGVNS. Trimming at V came to 3 bases and at J to 5 bases, leaving 8 bases not matched to a gene. The CDR3 loop reads CASSDRLAGIRETQYF. Here the CDR3 DNA reads TGTGCCAGCAGTGATCGACTAGCGGGGATTCGGGAGACCCAGTACTTC.

This clonotype came up a few times. This sequence joins TRBV11-3 and TRBJ2-3; no clear D. V was trimmed by 5 bases and J by 0 bases, leaving 9 bases between them. In germline, CDR1 is SGHNT, CDR2 YENEEA. This CDR3 is 14 amino acids long. CDR3 residues: CASSPDKSTDTQYF. The CDR3 region has the DNA TGTGCCAGCAGCCCCGACAAGAGCACAGATACGCAGTATTTT. The complete variable domain, with remaining parts taken from reference TRBV11-3 and TRBJ2-3, reads EAGVVQSPRYKIIEKKQPVAFWCNPISGHNTLYWYLQNLGQGPELLIRYENEEAVDDSQLPKDRFSAERLKGVDSTLKIQPAELGDSAVYLCASSPDKSTDTQYFGPGTRLTVL.

The sample holds many counts of this clonotype. The CDR3 DNA follows: TGTGCCAGCAGCTTCGGACGGAGCTATGGCTACACCTTC. Translation gives CASSFGRSYGYTF. This rearrangement joins TRBV5-6 to TRBJ1-2, with D hard to call. Trimming shortened V by 2 bases and J by 4 bases, and 9 bases separated the two germline ends. CDR1 is SGHDT and CDR2 is YYEEEE in the germline V gene. The CDR3 has 13 amino acids. The full variable domain, completed using reference TRBV5-6 and TRBJ1-2, is DAGVTQSPTHLIKTRGQQVTLRCSPKSGHDTVSWYQQALGQGPQFIFQYYEEEERQRGNFPDRFSGHQFPNYSSELNVNALLLGDSALYLCASSFGRSYGYTFGSGTRLTVV.

This chain uses TRBV12-3 or TRBV12-4 with TRBJ2-5; the D gene is possibly TRBD2 (6 bases). The ends were cut back, 7 bases at V and 3 bases at J, with 15 bases in the middle. The CDR3 has 14 residues. The CDR3 spells CASTLSWGEETQYF. For the CDR3, the DNA is TGTGCCAGCACCCTCTCGTGGGGGGAAGAGACCCAGTACTTC.

This clonotype has just a few counts. The gene calls are TRBV6-2 or TRBV6-3 and TRBJ2-1; 8 bases are a match to TRBD2. The CDR3 extends over 17 amino acids. V trimming: 2 bases; J trimming: 0 bases; junction bases outside the gene matches: 6. Germline V CDR1 and CDR2: MNHEY, SVGEGT. CDR3 nucleotide sequence: TGTGCCAGCAGTTACATGCGACTAGCGAACTCCTACAATGAGCAGTTCTTC. Translated, it gives CASSYMRLANSYNEQFF.

As to this clonotype: A much larger clone is a single base away; this may be a read error. The J gene is TRBJ2-7, the V gene TRBV12-3 or TRBV12-4, with a possible D match to TRBD2 (6 bases). This CDR3 is built from 10 residues. This chain's CDR3 is CAISLLGGYF. CDR3 DNA: TGTGCCATCAGTTTGCTCGGGGGGTACTTC.

This clonotype was picked up many times. V gene TRBV10-3 combines with J gene TRBJ2-2, with TRBD1 as a possible D gene (5 bases). The CDR3 covers 16 residues. V was cut by 0 bases and J by 5 bases, with 13 bases left in between. Germline CDR1 reads ENHRY; CDR2 reads SYGVKD. The chain's CDR3 is CAISESNQGRTGELFF. In DNA form, the CDR3 reads TGTGCCATCAGTGAGTCGAATCAGGGCCGGACCGGGGAGCTGTTTTTT.

This chain links TRBV24-1 with TRBJ2-1, with TRBD2 identical over 8 bases. V trimming: 4 bases; J trimming: 7 bases; junction bases outside the gene matches: 8. The CDR3 contains 15 residues. Germline-derived CDR1 and CDR2 are KGHDR and SFDVKD. This CDR3 reads CATSESGLAWNEQFF. The CDR3 region has the DNA TGTGCCACCAGTGAATCAGGACTAGCATGGAATGAGCAGTTCTTC.

The chain employs TRBV5-1 and TRBJ2-3; D not resolved. CDR1 SGHRS and CDR2 YFSETQ come from the germline V gene. Between the trimmed V and J ends, which lost 0 bases and 2 bases, there was a span of 10 bases. The CDR3 runs 15 residues. The CDR3 loop is CASSLGVRPTDTQYF. The CDR3 DNA reads TGCGCCAGCAGCTTGGGGGTCAGGCCCACAGATACGCAGTATTTT.

The V call is TRBV4-3, the J call TRBJ2-2, with TRBD1 as a possible D gene (5 bases). V lost 0 bases and J 2 bases, leaving 13 bases between the germline ends. This CDR3 has 17 residues. Germline CDR1 reads LGHNA; CDR2 reads YSLEER. CDR3 coding DNA: TGCGCCAGCAGCCAAGATAGGTCAGGGCCCAACACCGGGGAGCTGTTTTTT. Protein product: CASSQDRSGPNTGELFF.

This clonotype showed up many times. The chain couples TRBV10-3 to TRBJ2-6; D is undetermined. CDR1 is ENHRY and CDR2 is SYGVKD in the germline V gene. Trimming stripped 4 bases from V and 1 base from J, with 8 bases between. This CDR3 is built from 15 residues. In DNA, the CDR3 is TGTGCCATCAGTGCTGGCCTGTCTGGGGCCAACGTCCTGACTTTC. This sequence encodes CAISAGLSGANVLTF.

This clonotype has only a few counts. The genes are TRBV25-1 and TRBJ2-3; 11 bases line up with TRBD2. The CDR3 runs 16 residues. The germline CDR1 and CDR2 sequences are MGHDK and SYGVNS. Losses at the gene ends were 3 bases for V and 4 bases for J; bases not matched to a gene: 6. The CDR3, as DNA: TGTGCCAGCAGTGAGGCTAGCGGGAGGCTCGCAGATACGCAGTATTTT. It is translated as CASSEASGRLADTQYF.

This chain joins TRBV28 and TRBJ2-7, with 7 bases fitting TRBD2. Germline V lookup: CDR1 MDHEN, CDR2 SYDVKM. Trimming removed 6 bases from V and 0 bases from J; junction bases left unmatched: 11. The CDR3 sequence is 16 residues long. The CDR3 loop reads CASSRRWLADSYEQYF. The CDR3 nucleotides are TGTGCCAGCAGCCGGCGGTGGCTAGCGGACTCCTACGAGCAGTACTTC.

Remarks on this clonotype: One base away lies a much larger clone, so this may be a sequencing read error. The chain couples TRBV12-3 or TRBV12-4 to TRBJ2-1; 8 nucleotides agree with TRBD1. V shed 9 bases and J 4 bases; nucleotides not matched to a gene: 8. This CDR3 spans 14 amino acids. The CDR3 DNA reads TGTGCCAGAAGTCCGGGACAGGTATACAATGAGCAGTTCTTC. Protein sequence: CARSPGQVYNEQFF.

Comments on this clonotype: The junction shows a germline mismatch at one end, possibly a read error. The chain carries TRBV10-3 and TRBJ2-5, with 14 bases lining up with TRBD2. The germline CDR1 and CDR2 sequences are ENHRY and SYGVKD. The length of the CDR3 is 17 residues. CDR3 loop: CAISETGLAGVEETQHF. The CDR3 DNA reads as TGTGCCATCAGTGAGACGGGACTAGCGGGAGTTGAGGAGACCCAGCACTTC.

The chain combines TRBV11-2 with TRBJ2-5; TRBD2 is a possible D gene (5 bases). V lost 5 bases and J lost 2, with 15 bases in between. In germline, CDR1 is SGHAT, CDR2 FQNNGV. The CDR3 extends over 15 amino acids. Here the CDR3 DNA reads TGTGCCAGCAGCACGCCCACCGGGGAGCAAGAGACCCAGTACTTC. Protein product: CASSTPTGEQETQYF.

The chain is built from TRBV29-1 and TRBJ1-2; no definite D call. The CDR3 is 14 amino acids. Germline-derived CDR1 and CDR2 are SQVTM and ANQGSEA. V was shortened by 3 bases and J by 2 bases, with 13 bases between the two germline ends. CDR3 bases: TGCAGCGTTGATGGTTCGGCGAGCAACTATGGCTACACCTTC. It yields the protein CSVDGSASNYGYTF.